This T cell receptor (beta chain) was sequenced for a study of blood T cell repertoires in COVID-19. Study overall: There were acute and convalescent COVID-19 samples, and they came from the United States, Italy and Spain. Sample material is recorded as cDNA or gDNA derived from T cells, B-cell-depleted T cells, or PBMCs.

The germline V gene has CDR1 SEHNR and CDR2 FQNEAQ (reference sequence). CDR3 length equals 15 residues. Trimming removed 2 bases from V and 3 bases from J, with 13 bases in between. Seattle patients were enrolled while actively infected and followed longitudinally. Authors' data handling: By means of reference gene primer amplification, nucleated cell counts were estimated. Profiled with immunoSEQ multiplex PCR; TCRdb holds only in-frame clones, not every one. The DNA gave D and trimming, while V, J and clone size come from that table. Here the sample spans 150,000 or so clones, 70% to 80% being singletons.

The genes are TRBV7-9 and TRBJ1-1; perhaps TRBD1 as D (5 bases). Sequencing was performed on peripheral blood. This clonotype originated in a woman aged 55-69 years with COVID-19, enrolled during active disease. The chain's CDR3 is CASSLPPAGDTEAFF. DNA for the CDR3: TGTGCCAGCAGCTTACCCCCCGCGGGGGACACTGAAGCTTTCTTT.